This record covers a single TCR beta chain. Its antigen is unknown. This specimen comes from a study of T cell responses to AZD1222 COVID-19 vaccine. V gave up 11 bases and J gave up 3 bases; unmatched junction bases: 10. Germline values: CDR1 MNHEY, CDR2 SMNVEV (reference sequence). The CDR3 contains 14 residues. Study outcomes and limitations: Donors in the cohort were predominantly white British and more often female, and clonal diversity was possibly underestimated. The study reported that nearly half of spike-specific TCRs target unmutated variant regions.

Clones were read by immunoSEQ multiplex PCR, and TCRdb kept only the in-frame ones, dropping some. This table holds around 70,000 clones, more than 70% found once. The rearrangement joins TRBV27 to TRBJ2-7, with 10 bases matching TRBD2. The sample in question was peripheral blood, obtained on day 0 of AZD1222 vaccination. This sequence originates from an adult in good health. The CDR3 coding sequence is TGTGCCGGCGCCCGTCGGACTAGCGGCTACGAGCAGTACTTC. Translated: CAGARRTSGYEQYF.